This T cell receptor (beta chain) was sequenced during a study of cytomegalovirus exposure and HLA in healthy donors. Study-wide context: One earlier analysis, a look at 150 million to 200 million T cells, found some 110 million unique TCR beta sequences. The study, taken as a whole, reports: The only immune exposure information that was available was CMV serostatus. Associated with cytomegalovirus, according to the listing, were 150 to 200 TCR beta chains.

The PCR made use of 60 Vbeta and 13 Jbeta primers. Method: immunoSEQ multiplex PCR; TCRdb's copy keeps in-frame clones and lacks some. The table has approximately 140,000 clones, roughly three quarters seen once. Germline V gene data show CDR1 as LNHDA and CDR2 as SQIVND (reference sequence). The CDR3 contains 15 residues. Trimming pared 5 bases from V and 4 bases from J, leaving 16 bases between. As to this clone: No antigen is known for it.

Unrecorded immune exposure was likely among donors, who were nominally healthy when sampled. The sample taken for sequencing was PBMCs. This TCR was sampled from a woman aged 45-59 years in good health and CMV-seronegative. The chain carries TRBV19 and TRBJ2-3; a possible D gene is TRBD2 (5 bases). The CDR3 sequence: CASSSRGRGSDTQYF. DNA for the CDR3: TGTGCCAGTAGTTCCCGAGGGCGCGGGTCAGATACGCAGTATTTT. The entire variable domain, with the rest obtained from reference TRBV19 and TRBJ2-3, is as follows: DGGITQSPKYLFRKEGQNVTLSCEQNLNHDAMYWYRQDPGQGLRLIYYSQIVNDFQKGDIAEGYSVSREKKESFPLTVTSAQKNPTAFYLCASSSRGRGSDTQYFGPGTRLTVL.